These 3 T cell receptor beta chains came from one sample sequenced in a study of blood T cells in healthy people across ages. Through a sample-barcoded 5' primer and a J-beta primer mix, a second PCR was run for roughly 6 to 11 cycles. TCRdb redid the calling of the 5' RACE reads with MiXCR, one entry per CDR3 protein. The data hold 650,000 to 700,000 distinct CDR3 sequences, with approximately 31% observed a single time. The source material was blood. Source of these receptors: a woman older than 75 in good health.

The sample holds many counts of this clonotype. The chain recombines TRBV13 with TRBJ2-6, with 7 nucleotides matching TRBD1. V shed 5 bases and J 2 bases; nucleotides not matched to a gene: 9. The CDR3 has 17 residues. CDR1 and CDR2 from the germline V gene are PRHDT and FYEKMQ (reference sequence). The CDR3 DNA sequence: TGTGCCAGCAGCACGTCAGGGGGAAACCCTGGGGCCAACGTCCTGACTTTC. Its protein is CASSTSGGNPGANVLTF.

CDR3 loop: CASRGQGLKTGELFF. CDR3 sequence (DNA): TGTGCCAGCAGAGGACAGGGTTTGAAGACCGGGGAGCTGTTTTTT. The rearrangement joins TRBV6-5 to TRBJ2-2, with 8 bases that match TRBD1. Germline V gives CDR1 MNHEY, CDR2 SVGAGI. V lost 6 bases to trimming and J lost 5 bases; unmatched junction nucleotides: 8. This CDR3 contains 15 residues.

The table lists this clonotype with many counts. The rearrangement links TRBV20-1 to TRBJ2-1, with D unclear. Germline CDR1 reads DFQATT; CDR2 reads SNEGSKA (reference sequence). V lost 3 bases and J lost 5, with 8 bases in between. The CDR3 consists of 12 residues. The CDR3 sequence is CSASPQDNEQFF. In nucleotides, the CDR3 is TGCAGTGCTAGTCCGCAGGACAATGAGCAGTTCTTC.